This TCR beta chain comes out of a study of blood T cells in healthy people across ages. This clonotype has more than one count but fewer than ten. For the second PCR, which ran for about 6 to 11 cycles, a sample-barcoded 5' primer and a J-beta primer mix were used. The template-switch adaptor, which had 12 random nucleotides, put a tag on each cDNA molecule. All samples yielded 2.5 million or more CDR3-containing paired-end reads. TCRdb itself ran the 5' RACE reads through MiXCR, one entry per CDR3 protein. The table has 1.5 million or so distinct CDR3 sequences, about 45% seen once. V shed 1 base, J shed 7 bases, and the junction held 7 bases outside the gene matches. Per the germline V gene, CDR1 is DFQATT and CDR2 is SNEGSKA (reference sequence). CDR3 size: 14 residues.

The receptor comes from a woman in her late teens or twenties in good health. V is TRBV20-1 and J is TRBJ1-2, with 9 bases lining up with TRBD1. Sequenced: blood. CDR3 residues: CSARAGTGKGGYTF. CDR3 bases: TGCAGTGCTAGAGCCGGGACAGGGAAGGGTGGCTACACCTTC.